The TCR beta chain described here comes from a study of regulatory and conventional T cells in RAG deficiency. Here immunoSEQ multiplex PCR was the method, and the copy in TCRdb shows in-frame clones only, minus some. Of under 20,000 clones in the sample, roughly 87% were seen once. Note on this clone: Its target is unknown.

Points from the study as a whole: Omenn patients showed >90% Treg-Tconv overlap and shorter CDR3 lengths.

Blood CD4+ CD25-high CD127-low regulatory T cells supplied the genomic DNA template. The same data also went into a second study, on regulatory T cells. As that study records: Primers: 52 TRBV forward and 13 TRBJ reverse.

This sequence was found in a human donor in good health. The sample comprised Tregs sorted from blood.

The CDR3 DNA reads as TGTGCCAGCAGCTTTGCTGGAGCCAAAAACATTCAGTACTTC. This sequence encodes CASSFAGAKNIQYF. This chain joins TRBV5-6 and TRBJ2-4, with no clear D. Germline lookup yields CDR1 SGHDT and CDR2 YYEEEE. With 2 bases removed from V and 0 bases from J, the gap between germline ends came to 6 bases. The CDR3 runs to 14 residues. Based on the CDR3 plus reference TRBV5-6 and TRBJ2-4, the full variable domain is DAGVTQSPTHLIKTRGQQVTLRCSPKSGHDTVSWYQQALGQGPQFIFQYYEEEERQRGNFPDRFSGHQFPNYSSELNVNALLLGDSALYLCASSFAGAKNIQYFGAGTRLSVL.